Listed below are T cell receptor beta chains from one sample, sequenced in a study of T cells expressing NK-cell markers. TCRdb reprocessed the 5' RACE reads; each CDR3 protein has one entry and no DNA is given. The sample table includes around 260,000 distinct CDR3 sequences. Sequences were obtained from blood T cells: a sorted CD56 or NKG2C T cell subset, CD4+ or CD8+ T cells, or bulk PBMC T cells (not recorded which). Receptors were obtained from a woman aged 18 to 75 in good health. CDR3s include the opening cysteine and the closing phenylalanine or tryptophan.

j_call cdr3_length v_call cdr3_aa
TRBJ2-5 12 TRBV6-6 CASGDSQETQYF
TRBJ2-5 15 TRBV20-1 CSATTNRYTKETQYF
TRBJ2-5 14 TRBV14 CASSQEWGPETQYF
TRBJ2-1 15 TRBV5-1 CASSLSPSSYNEQFF
TRBJ2-1 15 TRBV24-1 CATSDHGTGNNEQFF
TRBJ2-1 17 TRBV29-1 CSVEGLYDRESYNEQFF
TRBJ2-2 15 TRBV7-3 CASSLFQGGPGELFF
TRBJ2-3 15 TRBV29-1 CSVARGPGSTDTQYF
TRBJ1-6 16 TRBV6-1 CASSSDGSSYNSPLHF
TRBJ2-2 15 TRBV12-3/TRBV12-4 CASRIAGGLAGELFF
TRBJ2-3 16 TRBV9 CASSVVGQSSTDTQYF
TRBJ2-2 17 TRBV7-9 CASPQTGTGDITGELFF
TRBJ2-2 14 TRBV5-1 CASGRIAGTGELFF
TRBJ1-2 14 TRBV7-2 CASSVLQGPLGYTF
TRBJ2-2 13 TRBV2 CASSEENTGELFF
TRBJ2-2 13 TRBV12-3/TRBV12-4 CASSLGNTGELFF
TRBJ2-1 17 TRBV20-1 CSARDPRSKGIGNEQFF
TRBJ2-5 16 TRBV9 CASSVREAGHQETQYF
TRBJ1-3 16 TRBV20-1 CSARELGLQSGNTIYF
TRBJ2-5 15 TRBV29-1 CSVEDPASGRETQYF
TRBJ1-2 13 TRBV6-4 CASIIRQVDGYTF
TRBJ2-1 17 TRBV7-8 CASSLRVAGGQGNEQFF
TRBJ2-1 16 TRBV18 CASSPLGSGSYNEQFF
TRBJ2-5 12 TRBV20-1 CSASGGRETQYF
TRBJ1-2 13 TRBV6-2/TRBV6-3 CASTGTVVYGYTF
TRBJ2-4 14 TRBV6-5 CASSLASGRDIQYF
TRBJ2-5 17 TRBV5-1 CASSFKLWERDSGTQYF
TRBJ1-2 15 TRBV28 CASSAPRHRSYGYTF
TRBJ2-7 12 TRBV29-1 CSVRDAGGEQYF
TRBJ1-1 14 TRBV5-5 CASSKDRANTEAFF
TRBJ1-1 13 TRBV6-1 CASMGHMNTEAFF
TRBJ2-7 14 TRBV3-1 CASRPSGTGYEQYF
TRBJ2-7 11 TRBV12-3/TRBV12-4 CASSSANEQYF
TRBJ1-1 15 TRBV3-1 CASSPRDRGNTEAFF
TRBJ2-3 13 TRBV12-3/TRBV12-4 CASSPHGVDTQYF
TRBJ1-2 14 TRBV28 CASSFGGARYGYTF
TRBJ1-5 13 TRBV29-1 CSVATGPAGPQHF
TRBJ1-1 14 TRBV20-1 CSAPRTGRYTEAFF
TRBJ1-1 13 TRBV29-1 CSVERPLNTEAFF
TRBJ2-2 16 TRBV12-3/TRBV12-4 CASSLGLALRVGELFF
TRBJ1-2 15 TRBV4-3 CASSQEMGSLYGYTF
TRBJ1-4 14 TRBV12-3/TRBV12-4 CASSLRGSNEKLFF
TRBJ2-7 16 TRBV5-1 CASSLDPSGRSYEQYF
TRBJ2-3 15 TRBV4-3 CASSQGSGGTDTQYF
TRBJ2-3 14 TRBV30 CAWSRAGYEVTQYF
TRBJ1-1 13 TRBV20-1 CSARSQENTEAFF